These 4 T cell receptor beta chains came from one sample sequenced in a study of T cells in Graves' hyperthyroidism and ophthalmopathy. RNA transcripts provided the source from which TCR beta CDR3 regions were amplified. TCR CDR3 underwent first-round RT-PCR with the HTBI primer set. TCRdb reprocessed the multiplex PCR reads via MiXCR and lists one record per CDR3 protein. The sample lists under 450,000 distinct CDR3 sequences, about 18% seen once, with 34% in the top ten. Source material: blood. The receptors here all came from a young woman with Graves' hyperthyroidism that later progressed to Graves' ophthalmopathy.

This clonotype appeared once. Just one base apart from a much larger clone, this may be a read error. This is likely a read error, given that the CDR3 carries no conserved phenylalanine or tryptophan at its end. The rearrangement joins TRBV19 to TRBJ1-5; D perhaps matches TRBD1 (5 bases). Germline V gives CDR1 LNHDA, CDR2 SQIVND (reference sequence). This CDR3 has 16 residues. The V gene lost 4 bases and the J gene lost 5 bases, with 18 bases spanning the gap. CDR3 nucleotide sequence: TGTGCCAGTAGTAAGCCGGGACGTTTAGAAGATCAGCCCCAGCATTTG. Protein product: CASSKPGRLEDQPQHL.

V is TRBV28 and J is TRBJ1-2, with TRBD1 as a possible D gene (5 bases). From germline, CDR1 is MDHEN and CDR2 SYDVKM. CDR3 length equals 14 residues. The V end was cut by 2 bases, the J end by 8 bases, with 15 bases between. The CDR3 nucleotides are TGTGCCAGCAGTTTACATACAGGACCCCGGGGCTACACCTTC. It specifies CASSLHTGPRGYTF.

This clonotype was seen at least ten times. The V and J genes are TRBV27 and TRBJ1-5; D unclear. Germline V gene sequence: CDR1 MNHEY, CDR2 SMNVEV (reference sequence). V lost 7 bases to trimming and J lost 6 bases, with 13 bases between them. The length of the CDR3 is 13 residues. CDR3 in amino acids: CASTLRGGQPQHF. The CDR3 nucleotides are TGTGCCAGCACCCTCCGGGGTGGTCAGCCCCAGCATTTT.

This clonotype showed up just a few times. The V call is TRBV5-5, the J call TRBJ2-7; no firm D call. With 3 bases removed from V and 3 bases from J, the gap between germline ends came to 10 bases. Per germline, CDR1 SGHKS and CDR2 YYEKEE (reference sequence). This CDR3 comprises 13 residues. The CDR3: CASSSLMNYEQYF. CDR3 sequence (DNA): TGTGCCAGCAGCTCTTTGATGAACTACGAGCAGTACTTC.